Included here is one T cell receptor beta chain sequence, with context. This sample is part of a study of early stage breast cancer tumors. The repertoire was sequenced with immunoSEQ multiplex PCR; TCRdb's copy has only in-frame clones and lacks some. Of 27,000 or so clones in the sample, almost 85% were seen once. CDR1 and CDR2 from the germline V gene are SGDLS and YYNGEE. The CDR3 has 15 amino acids. Trimming cost V 0 bases and J 3 bases; bases outside gene matches: 1. Sequencing was carried out using blood. The chain combines TRBV9 with TRBJ2-1; 9 bases fit TRBD2. The sequence came from a person aged 45-60 years with breast cancer. This chain's CDR3 is CASSVVSGGYNEQFF. CDR3 sequence (DNA): TGTGCCAGCAGCGTAGTTAGCGGGGGCTACAATGAGCAGTTCTTC.